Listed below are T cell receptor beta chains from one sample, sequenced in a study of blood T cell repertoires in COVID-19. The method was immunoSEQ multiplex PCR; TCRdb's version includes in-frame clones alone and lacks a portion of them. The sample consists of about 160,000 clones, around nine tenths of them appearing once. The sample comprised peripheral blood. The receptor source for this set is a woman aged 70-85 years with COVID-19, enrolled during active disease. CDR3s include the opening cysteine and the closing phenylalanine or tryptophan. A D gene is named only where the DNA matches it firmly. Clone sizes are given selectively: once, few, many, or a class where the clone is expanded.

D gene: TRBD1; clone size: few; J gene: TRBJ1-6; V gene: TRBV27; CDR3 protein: CASTLGPPRDRENSPLHF; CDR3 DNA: TGTGCCAGCACCCTCGGGCCCCCGCGGGACAGGGAAAATTCACCCCTCCACTTT
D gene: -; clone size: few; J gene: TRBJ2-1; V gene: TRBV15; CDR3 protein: CATSRDNGHNEQFF; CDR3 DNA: TGTGCCACCAGCAGAGATAATGGGCACAATGAGCAGTTCTTC
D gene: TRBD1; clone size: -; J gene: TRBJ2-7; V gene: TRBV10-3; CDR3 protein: CAISRSRQGGQADSYEQYF; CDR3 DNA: TGTGCCATCAGTCGCAGCCGACAAGGGGGACAGGCGGACTCCTACGAGCAGTACTTC
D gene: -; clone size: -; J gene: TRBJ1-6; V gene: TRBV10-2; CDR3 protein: CASRGGTAYNSPLHF; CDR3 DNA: TGCGCCAGCAGAGGCGGGACGGCATATAATTCACCCCTCCACTTT
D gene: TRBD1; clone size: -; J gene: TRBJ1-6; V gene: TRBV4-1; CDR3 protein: CASSQGRGSNSPLHF; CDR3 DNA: TGCGCCAGCAGCCAAGGCAGGGGGTCTAATTCACCCCTCCACTTT
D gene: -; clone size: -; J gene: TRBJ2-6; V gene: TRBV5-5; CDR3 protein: CASSVGHYSGANVLTF; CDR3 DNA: TGTGCCAGCAGCGTGGGACATTACTCTGGGGCCAACGTCCTGACTTTC
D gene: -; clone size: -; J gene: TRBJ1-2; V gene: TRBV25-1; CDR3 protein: CASCRPGSTYGYTF; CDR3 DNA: TGTGCCAGCTGTAGGCCGGGGTCAACGTATGGCTACACCTTC
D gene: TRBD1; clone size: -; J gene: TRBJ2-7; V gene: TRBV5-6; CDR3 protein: CASSDDRVYEQYF; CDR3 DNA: TGTGCCAGCAGCGACGACAGGGTCTACGAGCAGTACTTC
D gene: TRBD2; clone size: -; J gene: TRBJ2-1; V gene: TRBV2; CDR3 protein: CASRVAGGNNEQFF; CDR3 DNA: TGTGCCAGCAGAGTAGCGGGGGGGAACAATGAGCAGTTCTTC
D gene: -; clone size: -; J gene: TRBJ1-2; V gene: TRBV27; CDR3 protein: CASSLSGGYGYTF; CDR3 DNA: TGTGCCAGCAGTTTATCCGGGGGCTATGGCTACACCTTC
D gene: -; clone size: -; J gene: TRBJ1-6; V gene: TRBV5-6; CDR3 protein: CASSLGVSPLHF; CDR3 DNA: TGTGCCAGCAGCTTAGGGGTCTCACCCCTCCACTTT
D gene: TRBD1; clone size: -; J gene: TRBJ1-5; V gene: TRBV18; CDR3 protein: CASSGTGNLGQPQHF; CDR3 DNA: TGTGCCAGCTCAGGGACAGGGAACCTAGGTCAGCCCCAGCATTTT
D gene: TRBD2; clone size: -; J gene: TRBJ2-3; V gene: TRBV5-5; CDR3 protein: CASSLGGGPRDTQYF; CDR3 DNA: TGTGCCAGCAGCTTGGGCGGGGGGCCCAGAGATACGCAGTATTTT
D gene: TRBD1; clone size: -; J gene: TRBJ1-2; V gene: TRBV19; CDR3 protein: CASNRIRDSAFYGYTF; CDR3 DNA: TGTGCCAGTAATCGGATTCGGGACAGCGCCTTTTACGGCTACACCTTC
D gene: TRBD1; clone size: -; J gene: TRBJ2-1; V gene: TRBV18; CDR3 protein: CASSPPPGQGSNEQFF; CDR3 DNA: TGTGCCAGCTCACCACCTCCGGGACAGGGTAGCAATGAGCAGTTCTTC
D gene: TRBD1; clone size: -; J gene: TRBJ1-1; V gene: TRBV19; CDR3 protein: CASSARDRASEAFF; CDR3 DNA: TGTGCCAGTAGTGCCCGGGACAGGGCCTCTGAAGCTTTCTTT
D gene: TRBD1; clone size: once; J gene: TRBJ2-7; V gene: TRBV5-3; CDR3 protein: CARSDPTGHFPTYEQYF; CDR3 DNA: TGTGCCAGATCCGACCCGACAGGGCATTTCCCCACCTACGAGCAGTACTTC
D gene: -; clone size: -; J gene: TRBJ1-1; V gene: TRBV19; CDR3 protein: CASSMPYLSLGAEAFF; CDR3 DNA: TGTGCCAGTAGTATGCCCTATTTGAGCCTGGGCGCTGAAGCTTTCTTT
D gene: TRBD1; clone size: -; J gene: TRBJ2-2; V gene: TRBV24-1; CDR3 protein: CATSDRSPGQGRRTGELFF; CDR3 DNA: TGTGCCACCAGTGATCGTTCCCCGGGACAGGGGAGGAGGACCGGGGAGCTGTTTTTT
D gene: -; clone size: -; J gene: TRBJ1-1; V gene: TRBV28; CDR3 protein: CASSLSGRAEAFF; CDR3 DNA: TGTGCCAGCAGTTTGAGCGGACGGGCTGAAGCTTTCTTT
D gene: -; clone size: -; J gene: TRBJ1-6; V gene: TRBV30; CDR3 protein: CAWSVSGFNSPLHF; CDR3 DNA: TGTGCCTGGAGTGTATCAGGTTTTAATTCACCCCTCCACTTT
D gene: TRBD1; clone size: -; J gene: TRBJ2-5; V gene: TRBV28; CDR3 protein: CASSSHRDRTYQETQYF; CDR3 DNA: TGTGCCAGCAGTTCCCACCGGGACAGAACGTACCAAGAGACCCAGTACTTC
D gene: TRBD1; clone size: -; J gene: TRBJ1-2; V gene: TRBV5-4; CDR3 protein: CASSPQGWSGYTF; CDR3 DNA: TGTGCCAGCAGCCCACAGGGGTGGTCTGGCTACACCTTC
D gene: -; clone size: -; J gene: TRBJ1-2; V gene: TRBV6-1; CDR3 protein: CASSEPGIDGYTF; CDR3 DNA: TGTGCCAGCAGTGAACCAGGAATCGATGGCTACACCTTC
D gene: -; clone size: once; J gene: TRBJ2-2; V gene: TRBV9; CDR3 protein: CASSIQTTGELFF; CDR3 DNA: TGTGCCAGCAGCATACAGACAACCGGGGAGCTGTTTTTT
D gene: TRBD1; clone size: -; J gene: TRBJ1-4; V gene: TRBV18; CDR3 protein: CASSRDRTVSNEKLFF; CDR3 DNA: TGTGCCAGCTCACGGGACAGAACGGTATCTAATGAAAAACTGTTTTTT
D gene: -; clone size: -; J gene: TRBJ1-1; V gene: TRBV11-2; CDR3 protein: CASSLEGGEAFF; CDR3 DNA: TGTGCCAGCAGCTTAGAGGGGGGGGAAGCTTTCTTT
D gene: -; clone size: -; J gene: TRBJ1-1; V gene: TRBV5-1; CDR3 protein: CASSLWGGTEAFF; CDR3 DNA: TGCGCCAGCAGCTTGTGGGGAGGGACTGAAGCTTTCTTT
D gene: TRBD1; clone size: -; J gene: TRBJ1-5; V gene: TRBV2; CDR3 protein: CASSEARDRLKQPQHF; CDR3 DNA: TGTGCCAGCAGTGAAGCGCGGGACAGGCTAAAACAGCCCCAGCATTTT
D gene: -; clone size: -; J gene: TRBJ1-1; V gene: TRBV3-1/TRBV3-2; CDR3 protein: CASSQGGLNTEAFF; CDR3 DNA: TGTGCCAGCAGCCAAGGAGGGCTGAACACTGAAGCTTTCTTT
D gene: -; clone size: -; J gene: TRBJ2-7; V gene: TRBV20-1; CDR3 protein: CSARSGLEQYF; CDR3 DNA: TGCAGTGCTAGGTCCGGACTCGAGCAGTACTTC
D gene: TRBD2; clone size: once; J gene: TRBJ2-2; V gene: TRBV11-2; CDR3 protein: CASTDLPSGGDNTGELFF; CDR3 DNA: TGTGCCAGCACCGACCTGCCTAGCGGGGGGGACAACACCGGGGAGCTGTTTTTT
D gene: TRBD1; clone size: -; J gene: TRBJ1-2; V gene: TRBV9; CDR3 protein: CASSAGTAANYGYTF; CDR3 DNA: TGTGCCAGCAGCGCAGGGACAGCTGCTAACTATGGCTACACCTTC
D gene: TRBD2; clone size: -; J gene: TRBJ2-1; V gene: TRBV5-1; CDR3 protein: CASSLNREDYSYNEQFF; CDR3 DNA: TGCGCCAGCAGCTTGAATCGGGAGGACTACTCCTACAATGAGCAGTTCTTC